Listed below are T cell receptor beta chains from one sample, sequenced in a study of long-term antiretroviral therapy in people with HIV. The assay was immunoSEQ multiplex PCR, and TCRdb's table has in-frame clones only and misses some. Of 30,000 to 35,000 clones in the sample, about three quarters were seen once. The sample here was unsorted PBMCs, taken 3.1 years after starting antiretroviral therapy. These receptors were collected from a woman aged 50 to 60 with HIV. The CDR3 runs from the conserved cysteine through the conserved F or W. Each record gives: clone size, V gene, CDR3 length, CDR3 protein. Rows give clone size only sometimes, using once, few, many, or a class for an expanded clone.

clone_size: .; v_call: TRBV29-1; cdr3_length: 14; cdr3_aa: CSVEVWQGTDTQYF
clone_size: .; v_call: TRBV5-1; cdr3_length: 15; cdr3_aa: CASSWASGGHNEQFF
clone_size: .; v_call: TRBV7-9; cdr3_length: 14; cdr3_aa: CASSLEGGYQPQHF
clone_size: .; v_call: TRBV5-1; cdr3_length: 16; cdr3_aa: CASSLAVAGGTDTQYF
clone_size: .; v_call: TRBV18; cdr3_length: 16; cdr3_aa: CASSPGVGVANTEAFF
clone_size: .; v_call: TRBV7-3; cdr3_length: 14; cdr3_aa: CASSSQGRTDTQYF
clone_size: .; v_call: TRBV5-1; cdr3_length: 16; cdr3_aa: CASSFETSGGADTQYF
clone_size: .; v_call: TRBV14; cdr3_length: 13; cdr3_aa: CASSQNEGWGYTF
clone_size: .; v_call: TRBV4-2; cdr3_length: 16; cdr3_aa: CASSQALADSYNEQFF
clone_size: .; v_call: TRBV29-1; cdr3_length: 13; cdr3_aa: CSVEERSTDTQYF
clone_size: once; v_call: TRBV5-1; cdr3_length: 14; cdr3_aa: CASSEQGAAYEQYF
clone_size: .; v_call: TRBV6-6; cdr3_length: 14; cdr3_aa: CASSQPDRDTEAFF
clone_size: few; v_call: TRBV10-3; cdr3_length: 14; cdr3_aa: CAISEINRDTEAFF
clone_size: once; v_call: TRBV18; cdr3_length: 18; cdr3_aa: CASSRAGTDSYSGNTIYF
clone_size: .; v_call: TRBV5-1; cdr3_length: 15; cdr3_aa: CASSSGDPNTGELFF
clone_size: once; v_call: TRBV5-5; cdr3_length: 14; cdr3_aa: CASSLGVRDYGYTF
clone_size: .; v_call: TRBV2; cdr3_length: 11; cdr3_aa: CASVREETQYF
clone_size: .; v_call: TRBV5-6; cdr3_length: 14; cdr3_aa: CASSSGEGRETQYF
clone_size: .; v_call: TRBV7-9; cdr3_length: 17; cdr3_aa: CASSRPLAGGGTDTQYF
clone_size: .; v_call: TRBV2; cdr3_length: 15; cdr3_aa: CASSLEASSGNTIYF
clone_size: .; v_call: TRBV5-5; cdr3_length: 13; cdr3_aa: CASSFGRTDTQYF
clone_size: .; v_call: TRBV7-8; cdr3_length: 16; cdr3_aa: CASSPPASRGNNEQFF
clone_size: .; v_call: TRBV11-3; cdr3_length: 14; cdr3_aa: CASSPGDPGNTIYF
clone_size: .; v_call: TRBV5-1; cdr3_length: 12; cdr3_aa: CASSFPGDEQFF
clone_size: .; v_call: TRBV9; cdr3_length: 14; cdr3_aa: CASSGGVAKNIQYF
clone_size: .; v_call: TRBV18; cdr3_length: 13; cdr3_aa: CASSPHTGETQYF
clone_size: .; v_call: TRBV23-1; cdr3_length: 19; cdr3_aa: CASSQSASLAGGNTGELFF
clone_size: few; v_call: TRBV5-1; cdr3_length: 17; cdr3_aa: CASSLEGRDSYNSPLHF
clone_size: .; v_call: TRBV30; cdr3_length: 13; cdr3_aa: CAWSVTGVQPQHF
clone_size: .; v_call: TRBV5-1; cdr3_length: 14; cdr3_aa: CASSPGTGNNEQFF
clone_size: few; v_call: TRBV4-1; cdr3_length: 11; cdr3_aa: CASSQGDTQYF
clone_size: .; v_call: TRBV4-2; cdr3_length: 17; cdr3_aa: CASSQVRGGTSVKTQYF
clone_size: .; v_call: TRBV25-1; cdr3_length: 17; cdr3_aa: CASSEFNRPIGANVLTF
clone_size: .; v_call: TRBV5-1; cdr3_length: 15; cdr3_aa: CASSPTITSTDTQYF
clone_size: .; v_call: TRBV5-6; cdr3_length: 16; cdr3_aa: CASSLASGSGANVLTF
clone_size: few; v_call: TRBV30; cdr3_length: 14; cdr3_aa: CAWEQTLNTGELFF
clone_size: .; v_call: TRBV6-5; cdr3_length: 14; cdr3_aa: CASSLGQPPETQYF
clone_size: .; v_call: TRBV7-2; cdr3_length: 16; cdr3_aa: CASSPNSLVVRNEQFF
clone_size: .; v_call: TRBV7-9; cdr3_length: 15; cdr3_aa: CASRGRDSSSYEQYF
clone_size: few; v_call: TRBV6-4; cdr3_length: 13; cdr3_aa: CAGAPRGFYEQYF
clone_size: .; v_call: TRBV7-9; cdr3_length: 16; cdr3_aa: CASSLVGQGLMYGYTF
clone_size: .; v_call: TRBV10-3; cdr3_length: 14; cdr3_aa: CAPTGGRFQETQYF
clone_size: .; v_call: TRBV5-6; cdr3_length: 17; cdr3_aa: CASSLGPKSSYNSPLHF
clone_size: .; v_call: TRBV5-1; cdr3_length: 13; cdr3_aa: CASSLDSPYEQYF
clone_size: .; v_call: TRBV7-3; cdr3_length: 15; cdr3_aa: CASSLISGGGYEQYF
clone_size: .; v_call: TRBV19; cdr3_length: 16; cdr3_aa: CASSIGGLEITDTQYF
clone_size: once; v_call: TRBV30; cdr3_length: 13; cdr3_aa: CAWTGDNTGELFF
clone_size: few; v_call: TRBV7-2; cdr3_length: 14; cdr3_aa: CASSLELDRSPLHF
clone_size: .; v_call: TRBV5-1; cdr3_length: 14; cdr3_aa: CASSPSGGQETQYF
clone_size: .; v_call: TRBV27; cdr3_length: 14; cdr3_aa: CASRKTDRGNTQYF
clone_size: .; v_call: TRBV5-4; cdr3_length: 14; cdr3_aa: CASSSLGRNTEAFF
clone_size: .; v_call: TRBV5-1; cdr3_length: 14; cdr3_aa: CASSVGYSYGELFF
clone_size: .; v_call: TRBV6-1; cdr3_length: 13; cdr3_aa: CAGRDPTKNIQYF